The 10 T cell receptor beta chains below were found in one sample sequenced in a study of blood T cell repertoires in COVID-19. Sequencing used immunoSEQ multiplex PCR; TCRdb keeps in-frame clones, though not all of them. In the table there are 390,000 or so clones, 75% to 90% of which are singletons. The specimen sequenced was PBMCs or T cells enriched from blood (not recorded which). The receptors shown here come from a man aged 18 to 30 who had recovered from COVID-19.

This chain uses TRBV4-1 with TRBJ1-5; the D gene is possibly TRBD1 (5 bases). Trimming left V 0 bases short and J 3 bases short, with 12 bases between. The CDR3 totals 16 residues. In germline, CDR1 is MGHRA, CDR2 YSYEKL. The DNA of the CDR3 is TGCGCCAGCAGCCAAGAGGGGGGGACTTACAATCAGCCCCAGCATTTT. Translated, it gives CASSQEGGTYNQPQHF.

The chain carries TRBV7-2 and TRBJ1-1, with 8 positions matching TRBD1. V was pared by 10 bases and J by 2 bases, with 9 bases of the junction left unmatched. The CDR3 spans 14 residues. The germline gives CDR1 SGHTA, CDR2 FQGNSA. CDR3 in DNA: TGTGCCACTCTACGGACAGGGTTTAACACTGAAGCTTTCTTT. Translated, it gives CATLRTGFNTEAFF.

This clone was observed a single time. The V call is TRBV19, the J call TRBJ2-7; TRBD1 matches at 9 bases. Germline loops: CDR1 LNHDA, CDR2 SQIVND (reference sequence). The CDR3 has 15 residues. Trimming took 3 bases from V and 2 from J; bases not matched to a gene: 5. CDR3 coding DNA: TGTGCCAGTAGTATCCCCGGGACAGGGACCTACGAGCAGTACTTC. The encoded protein is CASSIPGTGTYEQYF. The whole variable domain, remainder taken from reference TRBV19 and TRBJ2-7, is DGGITQSPKYLFRKEGQNVTLSCEQNLNHDAMYWYRQDPGQGLRLIYYSQIVNDFQKGDIAEGYSVSREKKESFPLTVTSAQKNPTAFYLCASSIPGTGTYEQYFGPGTRLTVT.

This chain's CDR3 is CASSQEWTSGASDTQYF. Written as DNA, the CDR3 is TGCGCCAGCAGCCAAGAATGGACTAGCGGGGCCTCAGATACGCAGTATTTT. The genes are TRBV4-1 and TRBJ2-3; 12 nucleotides line up with TRBD2. CDR1 and CDR2 from the germline V gene are MGHRA and YSYEKL. Trimming removed 0 bases from V and 4 bases from J; junction bases left unmatched: 5. CDR3 length: 17 residues.

The gene calls are TRBV7-9 and TRBJ2-3; D possibly corresponds to TRBD2 (6 bases). Germline lookup yields CDR1 SEHNR and CDR2 FQNEAQ (reference sequence). V lost 1 base to trimming and J lost 6 bases, with 14 bases between them. The CDR3 consists of 15 residues. This CDR3 is CASSLDVVAGDTQYF. The DNA of the CDR3 is TGTGCCAGCAGCTTAGACGTCGTCGCGGGGGATACGCAGTATTTT.

This chain connects TRBV21-1 to TRBJ2-2; the tabulated D call, TRBD2, remains unverified against the DNA. TRBV21-1 is a listed pseudogene. The CDR3 has 17 amino acids. The chain's CDR3 is CASSSSSCGRGAGELFF. CDR3 DNA: TGTGCCAGCAGCTCAAGTTCGTGCGGGAGGGGAGCCGGGGAGCTGTTTTTT.

This chain uses TRBV28 with TRBJ2-1, with 10 bases that match TRBD2. The CDR3 consists of 16 residues. The germline gives CDR1 MDHEN, CDR2 SYDVKM. V gave up 6 bases and J gave up 7 bases; unmatched junction bases: 12. The CDR3 sequence is CASSPGGASGSNEQFF. Written as DNA, the CDR3 is TGTGCCAGCAGCCCCGGAGGTGCTAGCGGGAGTAATGAGCAGTTCTTC.

In its sample, this clone was seen once. This rearrangement joins TRBV15 to TRBJ2-5; 13 positions match TRBD2. Trimming at V came to 2 bases and at J to 1 base, leaving 13 bases not matched to a gene. The CDR3 extends over 20 amino acids. Per the germline V gene, CDR1 is LNHNV and CDR2 is YYDKDF (reference sequence). This CDR3 reads CATSRSGLAGPWGFQETQYF. The CDR3 bases are TGTGCCACCAGCAGATCGGGACTAGCGGGGCCCTGGGGATTCCAAGAGACCCAGTACTTC. The variable domain in full, completed from reference TRBV15 and TRBJ2-5, reads DAMVIQNPRYQVTQFGKPVTLSCSQTLNHNVMYWYQQKSSQAPKLLFHYYDKDFNNEADTPDNFQSRRPNTSFCFLDIRSPGLGDTAMYLCATSRSGLAGPWGFQETQYFGPGTRLLVL.

The chain employs TRBV23-1 and TRBJ2-3; 10 bases match TRBD2. TRBV23-1 is sorted into the ORF group, with uncertain function. The trim removed 5 bases at V and 1 base at J, leaving 15 bases unmatched. This CDR3 comprises 19 residues. CDR3 bases: TGCGCCAGCAGTTACTTCCTAGCGGGAGTCAATTGCCGCACAGATACGCAGTATTTT. This translates into CASSYFLAGVNCRTDTQYF.

This clone occurred a few times. This chain uses TRBV5-1 with TRBJ1-1; D is perhaps TRBD1 (6 bases). Per germline, CDR1 SGHRS and CDR2 YFSETQ. V gave up 7 bases and J gave up 6 bases, with 16 bases separating them. This CDR3 is 13 amino acids long. The DNA for the CDR3 is TGCGCCAGCTCGGCAAGGGCAGGGGCTGAAGCTTTCTTT. Translating it yields CASSARAGAEAFF.